The clone carrying this T cell receptor (beta chain) was observed a single time. These data belong to a study of blood T cell repertoires in COVID-19. Clones were read by immunoSEQ multiplex PCR, and TCRdb kept only the in-frame ones, dropping some. The sample has roughly 200,000 clones; roughly 94% are singletons. This TCR derives from a man younger than 40 with COVID-19, enrolled during active disease. The material sequenced was peripheral blood.

For the CDR3, the DNA is TGCGCCAGCAGCTTAGCGGCGGGGGATAGGTCACCCCTCCACTTT. Translating it yields CASSLAAGDRSPLHF. This rearrangement joins TRBV5-1 to TRBJ1-6, with D possibly being TRBD1 (5 bases). The V end was cut by 2 bases, the J end by 10 bases, with 16 bases between. CDR3 length: 15 amino acids. CDR1 is SGHRS and CDR2 is YFSETQ in the germline V gene.